A selection of T cell receptor beta chains follows, all from one sample in a study of T cells in Graves' hyperthyroidism and ophthalmopathy. From the multiplex PCR reads, TCRdb called clonotypes with MiXCR, one entry per CDR3 protein. This table holds 480,000 or so distinct CDR3 sequences, 40% to 55% found once. The sequencing sample was made of peripheral blood or thyroid tissue (not recorded which). All receptors derive from an adult woman with Graves' disease, either hyperthyroidism or ophthalmopathy (not recorded which). Both conserved end residues are part of each CDR3. The D gene is left open where the match is weak. Not all rows give a size; the values are once, few, many and, for expanded clones, a class.

few,TRBV6-6,.,TRBJ2-7,CASNRDASYEQYF,TGTGCCAGCAACCGGGACGCAAGCTACGAGCAGTACTTC
.,TRBV7-6,.,TRBJ1-4,CASSLAHRTANEKLFF,TGTGCCAGCAGCTTAGCACACCGGACAGCGAATGAAAAACTGTTTTTT
many,TRBV5-1,.,TRBJ1-6,CASSHAQRSSPLHF,TGCGCCAGCAGCCATGCGCAGCGATCCTCACCCCTCCACTTT
few,TRBV24-1,.,TRBJ2-5,CATSRTGLKQETQYF,TGTGCCACCAGCCGAACAGGGTTGAAACAAGAGACCCAGTACTTC
.,TRBV7-9,.,TRBJ1-1,CASSPPSGGNTEAFF,TGTGCCAGCAGCCCCCCTAGCGGGGGGAACACTGAAGCTTTCTTT
.,TRBV5-1,TRBD1,TRBJ1-1,CASSATGGDQPHLAFF,TGCGCCAGCAGCGCCACAGGGGGAGATCAGCCCCATCTGGCTTTCTTT
.,TRBV15,.,TRBJ1-6,CAASSLGGAPLHF,TGTGCCGCCAGCAGCTTGGGGGGGGCACCCCTCCACTTT
.,TRBV20-1,TRBD1,TRBJ1-2,CSARQGAGTGDDGYTF,TGCAGTGCTAGGCAGGGGGCCGGAACCGGGGACGATGGCTACACCTTC
.,TRBV2,.,TRBJ1-2,CASSPRIGQGSDYGYTF,TGTGCCAGCTCACCTCGAATCGGGCAGGGGAGCGACTATGGCTACACCTTC
.,TRBV20-1,.,TRBJ2-7,CSARAGAPYEQYF,TGCAGTGCTAGAGCGGGAGCCCCCTACGAGCAGTACTTC
many,TRBV12-3/TRBV12-4,.,TRBJ2-5,CASSFRLDETQYF,TGTGCCAGCAGTTTTCGACTAGATGAGACCCAGTACTTC
.,TRBV7-3,.,TRBJ1-2,CASSLTPQAGGYTF,TGTGCCAGCAGCTTAACCCCCCAGGCAGGGGGCTACACCTTC
few,TRBV7-2,.,TRBJ1-5,CASSFGGLSNQPQHF,TGTGCCAGCAGCTTCGGGGGTTTGAGCAATCAGCCCCAGCATTTT
.,TRBV3-1,.,TRBJ2-7,CASSPGRPYEQYF,TGTGCCAGCAGTCCGGGACGGCCCTACGAGCAGTACTTC
many,TRBV4-1,TRBD1,TRBJ2-7,CASSQGDRTYEQYF,TGCGCCAGCAGCCAAGGGGACAGAACCTACGAGCAGTACTTC
many,TRBV29-1,TRBD1,TRBJ1-1,CSVGTGSKGTEAFF,TGCAGCGTTGGGACAGGGTCAAAGGGAACTGAAGCTTTCTTT
many,TRBV7-9,.,TRBJ1-2,CASSLGQGIKNYGYTF,TGTGCCAGCAGCTTGGGGCAGGGAATCAAAAATTATGGCTACACCTTC
few,TRBV2,TRBD1,TRBJ2-5,CASTRTGSETQYF,TGTGCCAGCACCAGGACAGGGTCAGAGACCCAGTACTTC
.,TRBV7-9,.,TRBJ2-7,CASSHRRALSYEQYF,TGTGCCAGCAGCCACCGGAGGGCCCTGTCCTACGAGCAGTACTTC
once,TRBV10-3,TRBD2,TRBJ2-7,CAVGLAGGEQYF,TGTGCCGTCGGACTAGCGGGAGGCGAGCAGTACTTC
many,TRBV5-1,.,TRBJ2-2,CASSLLPAGELFF,TGCGCCAGCAGCTTGCTCCCGGCCGGGGAGCTGTTTTTT
few,TRBV2,TRBD2,TRBJ2-5,CASTGSGSGGTQYF,TGTGCCAGCACCGGTAGCGGGAGTGGTGGGACCCAGTACTTC
many,TRBV29-1,.,TRBJ1-2,CSVEVTVYGYTF,TGCAGCGTTGAAGTCACAGTTTATGGCTACACCTTC
.,TRBV7-9,.,TRBJ1-6,CASSPPQSPLHF,TGTGCCAGCAGCCCTCCTCAGTCACCCCTCCACTTT
.,TRBV7-2,TRBD2,TRBJ2-5,CASSLPPGLAGETQYF,TGTGCCAGCAGCTTACCACCGGGACTAGCGGGAGAGACCCAGTACTTC
.,TRBV11-2,.,TRBJ1-6,CASSLDGQQARNSPLHF,TGTGCCAGCAGCTTAGACGGACAACAAGCGCGTAATTCACCCCTCCACTTT
.,TRBV5-6,TRBD1,TRBJ2-7,CASSLNRGRDEQYF,TGTGCCAGCAGCTTAAACAGGGGGCGCGACGAGCAGTACTTC
once,TRBV4-3,TRBD1,TRBJ1-2,CASAPGTGGSGYGYTF,TGCGCCAGCGCACCCGGGACAGGGGGCTCGGGCTATGGCTACACCTTC
once,TRBV10-3,.,TRBJ1-1,CAISLEVNTEAFF,TGTGCCATCAGTTTGGAGGTAAACACTGAAGCTTTCTTT
.,TRBV6-5,TRBD2,TRBJ2-2,CASSLEAGENTGELFF,TGTGCCAGCAGTCTTGAAGCGGGAGAGAACACCGGGGAGCTGTTTTTT
.,TRBV20-1,.,TRBJ1-5,CSARVKQEGGRQPQHF,TGCAGTGCTAGAGTCAAGCAAGAAGGGGGACGTCAGCCCCAGCATTTT
many,TRBV29-1,.,TRBJ1-2,CSVVGTSHGYTF,TGCAGCGTTGTGGGAACTTCCCATGGCTACACCTTC
once,TRBV7-9,.,TRBJ2-1,CASSFVERHNEQFF,TGTGCCAGCAGCTTTGTTGAACGCCACAATGAGCAGTTCTTC